The T cell receptor (beta chain) under discussion was sequenced for a study of blood T cell repertoires in COVID-19. In the study overall: COVID-19 samples collected from the United States, Italy and Spain covered acute and convalescent phases.

Two consecutive negative NP/OP PCR tests, clearance, or resolved symptoms defined Cohort 3 recovery. Study processing details: It was from reference gene primer amplification that nucleated cell counts were estimated. Generated by immunoSEQ multiplex PCR, the TCRdb table keeps only in-frame clones and is missing some. V, J and clone size are taken as reported in that table, and D and trimming were inferred from the DNA itself. Of 200,000 to 250,000 clones listed, about 88% were seen once; the top ten hold roughly 2.8%. The receptor was derived from a woman younger than 45 who had recovered from COVID-19. What was sequenced was PBMCs or T cells enriched from blood (not recorded which).

CDR3 loop: CASSTSVNTGELFF. The DNA of the CDR3 is TGTGCCAGTAGTACGTCGGTAAACACCGGGGAGCTGTTTTTT. The V gene is TRBV19, the J gene TRBJ2-2; D gene uncertain. CDR1 LNHDA and CDR2 SQIVND come from the germline V gene (reference sequence). This CDR3 is built from 14 residues. Trimming cost V 4 bases and J 2 bases, with 8 bases left between them.